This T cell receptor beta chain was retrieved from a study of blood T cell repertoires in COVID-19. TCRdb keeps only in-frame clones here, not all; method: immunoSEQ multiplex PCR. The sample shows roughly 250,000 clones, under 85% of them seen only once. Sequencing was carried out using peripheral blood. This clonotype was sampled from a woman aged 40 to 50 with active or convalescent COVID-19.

The CDR3 loop reads CASGRGGYEQYV. Here the CDR3 DNA reads TGTGCCAGCGGTAGAGGGGGTTACGAGCAGTACGTC. The gene calls are TRBV5-6 and TRBJ2-7; D perhaps matches TRBD1 (6 bases). This CDR3 comprises 12 residues. Germline CDR1 SGHDT, CDR2 YYEEEE. V lost 7 bases to trimming and J lost 4 bases, with 12 bases between them.